This note documents a single TCR beta chain sequence. Its antigen is currently unknown. The data stem from a study of CD8 T cells in ankylosing spondylitis. MiXCR, applied by TCRdb to the 5' RACE reads, yields one record per CDR3 protein. The sample has some 140,000 distinct CDR3 sequences; roughly 8.8% are singletons. General study findings and limits: Enrichment of disease-linked clones was reportedly significant in matched ankylosing spondylitis synovial fluid.

Germline V gene lookup returns CDR1 MNHNS and CDR2 SASEGT. V was pared by 7 bases and J by 3 bases, with 6 bases of the junction left unmatched. The CDR3 length is 14 residues. The sample taken for sequencing was synovial fluid, either unsorted or a sorted T cell fraction (not recorded which). The rearrangement links TRBV6-1 to TRBJ2-5; 9 bases match TRBD1. This TCR was sampled from a male donor with ankylosing spondylitis. The CDR3 protein is CASMTTGGEETQYF. CDR3 coding DNA: TGTGCCAGCATGACGACAGGGGGGGAAGAGACCCAGTACTTC.